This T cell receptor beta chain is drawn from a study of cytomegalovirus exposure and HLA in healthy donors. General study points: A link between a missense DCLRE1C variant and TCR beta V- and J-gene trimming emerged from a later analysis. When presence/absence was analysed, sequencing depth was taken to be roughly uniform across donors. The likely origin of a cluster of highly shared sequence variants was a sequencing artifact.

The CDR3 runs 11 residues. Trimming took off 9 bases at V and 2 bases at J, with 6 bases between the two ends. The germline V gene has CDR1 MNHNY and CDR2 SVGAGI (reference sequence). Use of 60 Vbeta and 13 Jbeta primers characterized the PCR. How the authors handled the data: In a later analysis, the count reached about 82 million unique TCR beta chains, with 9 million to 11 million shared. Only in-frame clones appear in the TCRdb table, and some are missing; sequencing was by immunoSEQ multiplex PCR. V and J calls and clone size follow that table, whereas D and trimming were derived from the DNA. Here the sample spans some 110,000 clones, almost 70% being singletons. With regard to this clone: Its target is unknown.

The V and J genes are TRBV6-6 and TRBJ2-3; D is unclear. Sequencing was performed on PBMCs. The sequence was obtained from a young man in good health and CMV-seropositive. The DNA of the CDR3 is TGTGCCAGTAGAAACACAGATACGCAGTATTTT. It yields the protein CASRNTDTQYF.